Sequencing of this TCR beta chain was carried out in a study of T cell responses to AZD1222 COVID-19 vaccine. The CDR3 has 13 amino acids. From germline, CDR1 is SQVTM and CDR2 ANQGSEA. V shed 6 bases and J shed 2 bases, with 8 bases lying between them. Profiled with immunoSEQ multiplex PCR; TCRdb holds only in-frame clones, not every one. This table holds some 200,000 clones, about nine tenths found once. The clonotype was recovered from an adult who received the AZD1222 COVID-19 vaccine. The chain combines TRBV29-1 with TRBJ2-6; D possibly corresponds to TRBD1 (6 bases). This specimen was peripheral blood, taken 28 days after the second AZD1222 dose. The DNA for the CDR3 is TGCAGCGTCCCAGGGGCTGGGGCCAACGTCCTGACTTTC. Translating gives CSVPGAGANVLTF.